The 6 T cell receptor beta chains presented below share a single source sample, sequenced in a study of cytomegalovirus exposure and HLA in healthy donors. The PCR ran on 60 Vbeta and 13 Jbeta primers. The data were produced by immunoSEQ multiplex PCR, yet TCRdb's version contains in-frame clones alone and is incomplete. The sample holds some 150,000 clones, roughly 73% seen once. Sequenced material: PBMCs. All receptors come from a man in his forties or fifties in good health and CMV-seronegative.

This clone has at least ten counts. V gene TRBV10-3 combines with J gene TRBJ1-5, with D unresolved. Trimming pared 6 bases from V and 3 bases from J, leaving 6 bases between. Germline values: CDR1 ENHRY, CDR2 SYGVKD. This CDR3 is 12 amino acids long. The CDR3 is CAIRGDNQPQHF. The CDR3 DNA reads as TGTGCCATCAGGGGCGACAATCAGCCCCAGCATTTT.

V usage is TRBV6-5 and J usage is TRBJ1-2; 10 bases are a match to TRBD1. The germline CDR1 and CDR2 sequences are MNHEY and SVGAGI. The V segment lost 6 bases and the J segment 0 bases; nucleotides outside the gene matches: 1. This CDR3 contains 14 residues. CDR3 DNA sequence: TGTGCCAGCAGAGGACAGGGGGCTAACTATGGCTACACCTTC. Encoded protein: CASRGQGANYGYTF.

The chain employs TRBV27 and TRBJ1-1; possible D gene TRBD1, 6 bases. Germline-derived CDR1 and CDR2 are MNHEY and SMNVEV (reference sequence). The CDR3 contains 12 residues. Trimming took 6 bases from V and 1 from J, leaving 6 bases between them. The CDR3 DNA reads TGTGCCAGCAGGGGGGCGAACACTGAAGCTTTCTTT. Protein product: CASRGANTEAFF.

The CDR3 here is CASGTGISGELFF. The CDR3 DNA reads TGTGCCAGCGGGACAGGGATCTCCGGGGAGCTGTTTTTT. This chain connects TRBV13 to TRBJ2-2; 9 bases are a match to TRBD1. J lost 6 bases, V lost 8 bases, and 4 bases had no gene match. Looked up from germline, CDR1 is PRHDT and CDR2 is FYEKMQ (reference sequence). The CDR3 contains 13 residues.

V and J are TRBV10-2 and TRBJ2-3; 11 bases agree with TRBD2. The CDR3 length is 18 residues. Looked up from germline, CDR1 is WSHSY and CDR2 is SAAADI. J was trimmed by 1 base and V by 0 bases; bases with no gene match: 6. The CDR3 bases are TGCGCCAGCAGTGAGTCGAATCCACTAGCGGGGGGCACAGATACGCAGTATTTT. Its protein product is CASSESNPLAGGTDTQYF.

The gene calls are TRBV19 and TRBJ1-2; 7 nucleotides agree with TRBD1. The length of the CDR3 is 14 residues. Germline V gene sequence: CDR1 LNHDA, CDR2 SQIVND (reference sequence). J lost 3 bases, V lost 6 bases, and 7 bases had no gene match. CDR3 loop: CASRPGQSDYGYTF. The CDR3 DNA is TGTGCCAGTAGACCGGGACAGTCCGACTATGGCTACACCTTC.